Listed here are 22 T cell receptor beta chains from one sample, sequenced in a study of T cell responses to AZD1222 COVID-19 vaccine. Using immunoSEQ multiplex PCR, the repertoire was profiled, and TCRdb retains in-frame clones only, with some absent. The table lists 100,000 or so clones, 85% to 95% of them singletons. This sample comprised peripheral blood, obtained 28 days after the second AZD1222 dose. The source is an adult who received the AZD1222 COVID-19 vaccine.

The J gene is TRBJ2-1, the V gene TRBV5-1; no clear D gene. Germline CDR1 reads SGHRS; CDR2 reads YFSETQ. This CDR3 spans 13 amino acids. V gave up 0 bases and J gave up 6 bases, with 7 bases separating them. The CDR3 DNA sequence: TGCGCCAGCAGCTTGGCTGTTAGCAATGAGCAGTTCTTC. The encoded protein is CASSLAVSNEQFF.

This chain joins TRBV9 and TRBJ1-1; D possibly corresponds to TRBD1 (6 bases). This CDR3 contains 15 residues. V was shortened by 4 bases and J by 3 bases, with 16 bases between the two germline ends. Germline CDR1 is SGDLS and CDR2 is YYNGEE. The CDR3 nucleotides are TGTGCCAGCAGCCCCTCCTGGGGGGCGTACACTGAAGCTTTCTTT. It encodes CASSPSWGAYTEAFF.

The chain is built from TRBV5-1 and TRBJ1-1; 9 positions match TRBD1. The CDR3 length is 15 residues. V shed 4 bases and J 1 base; nucleotides not matched to a gene: 5. The germline gives CDR1 SGHRS, CDR2 YFSETQ. CDR3 residues: CASSGGQGQNTEAFF. CDR3 in DNA: TGCGCCAGCAGCGGGGGACAGGGACAGAACACTGAAGCTTTCTTT.

This clone has only a few counts. The chain is built from TRBV5-4 and TRBJ2-1; D may be TRBD1 (5 bases). CDR1 SGHNT and CDR2 YYREEE come from the germline V gene (reference sequence). This CDR3 has 13 amino acids. V dropped 2 bases and J dropped 12 bases, with 15 bases sitting between them. CDR3 protein: CASSFQGPGRQFF. DNA for the CDR3: TGTGCCAGCAGCTTCCAGGGCCCCGGGCGGCAGTTCTTC.

J is TRBJ2-1 and V is TRBV24-1; TRBD2 agrees at 7 bases. This CDR3 is 14 amino acids long. The trim removed 4 bases at V and 5 bases at J, leaving 4 bases unmatched. The germline CDR1 and CDR2 sequences are KGHDR and SFDVKD. The CDR3 region has the DNA TGTGCCACCAGTGACCCCGGGACTAACAATGAGCAGTTCTTC. Translation gives CATSDPGTNNEQFF.

V and J are TRBV30 and TRBJ2-1; 7 bases are a match to TRBD2. The CDR3 is made up of 14 amino acids. CDR1 is GTSNPN, CDR2 SVGIG, per germline (reference sequence). J gave up 7 bases and V 1 base, and 7 bases lay outside the gene matches. CDR3 sequence: CAWSGVGGVNEQFF. As DNA, the CDR3 is TGTGCCTGGAGTGGGGTGGGAGGGGTGAATGAGCAGTTCTTC.

The chain links TRBV11-2 to TRBJ2-4; tentatively, D is TRBD1 (5 bases). Deletions cut 2 bases from V and 8 bases from J, with 16 bases between. Germline-derived CDR1 and CDR2 are SGHAT and FQNNGV. The CDR3 extends over 15 amino acids. CDR3 protein: CASSLPPGSGDIQYF. As DNA, the CDR3 is TGTGCCAGCAGCTTACCCCCAGGGTCGGGTGACATTCAGTACTTC.

The gene calls are TRBV15 and TRBJ2-2; 13 bases line up with TRBD2. Germline trimming cut 6 bases from V and 6 bases from J; bases unmatched to any gene: 1. Germline CDR1 is LNHNV and CDR2 is YYDKDF (reference sequence). The CDR3 runs 14 residues. CDR3 loop: CATRGTSGAGELFF. The DNA for the CDR3 is TGTGCCACCAGGGGGACTAGCGGGGCCGGGGAGCTGTTTTTT.

This chain uses TRBV19 with TRBJ1-2; 7 nucleotides match TRBD1. This CDR3 region has 14 residues. Germline values: CDR1 LNHDA, CDR2 SQIVND (reference sequence). Losses at the gene ends were 3 bases for V and 7 bases for J; bases not matched to a gene: 8. CDR3 bases: TGTGCCAGTAGTATGACAGGGTATCTGGGTGGCTACACCTTC. Amino acid sequence: CASSMTGYLGGYTF.

V gene TRBV29-1 combines with J gene TRBJ1-1; D gene uncertain. The CDR3 has 13 residues. Germline values: CDR1 SQVTM, CDR2 ANQGSEA. V was clipped by 5 bases and J by 2 bases, with 12 bases between them. The CDR3 region has the DNA TGCAGCGTTTTTGAGGCACCAAACACTGAAGCTTTCTTT. As protein: CSVFEAPNTEAFF.

This sequence joins TRBV7-2 and TRBJ2-1; D may be TRBD1 (6 bases). Per germline, CDR1 SGHTA and CDR2 FQGNSA. This CDR3 spans 16 amino acids. V was cut by 4 bases and J by 1 base, with 14 bases left in between. The CDR3 DNA is TGTGCCAGCAGCTCCCAACAGGGCCTATCCTACAATGAGCAGTTCTTC. Its translation: CASSSQQGLSYNEQFF.

The chain carries TRBV4-1 and TRBJ1-1; 10 nucleotides align to TRBD1. V lost 0 bases and J lost 4; bases outside the gene matches: 14. CDR3 length: 19 amino acids. The germline CDR1 and CDR2 sequences are MGHRA and YSYEKL. CDR3: CASSQDLRLGQGDTTEAFF. CDR3 nucleotides: TGCGCCAGCAGCCAAGACCTACGGCTTGGACAGGGGGATACCACTGAAGCTTTCTTT.

The chain combines TRBV5-1 with TRBJ2-2; D perhaps matches TRBD2 (6 bases). The length of the CDR3 is 17 residues. Trimming took 5 bases from V and 5 from J, leaving 22 bases between them. CDR1 and CDR2 (germline): SGHRS, YFSETQ. The CDR3 sequence: CASRVWALEGRTGELFF. The DNA of the CDR3 is TGCGCCAGCAGGGTGTGGGCGCTGGAGGGCCGAACCGGGGAGCTGTTTTTT.

This sequence joins TRBV3-1 (or the pseudogene TRBV3-2) and TRBJ1-2; 8 bases fit TRBD1. Germline V CDR1 and CDR2: LGHDT, YNNKEL (reference sequence). The CDR3 has 13 amino acids. Trimming cost V 4 bases and J 8 bases; bases outside gene matches: 6. DNA of the CDR3: TGTGCCAGCAGCCTCGGACAGGGTAAAGGCTACACCTTC. This encodes CASSLGQGKGYTF.

The chain links TRBV6-5 to TRBJ1-4; D gene ambiguous. Between the trimmed V and J ends, which lost 5 bases and 7 bases, there was a span of 11 bases. This CDR3 comprises 13 residues. CDR1 and CDR2 (germline): MNHEY, SVGAGI. The CDR3 DNA reads as TGTGCCAGCAGTACCCCCGGACGTGAAAAACTGTTTTTT. It yields the protein CASSTPGREKLFF.

For this clone: Additional DNA sequences in this sample encode the identical CDR3. The CDR3 protein is CAWRHRSGSADTQYF. CDR3 coding DNA: TGTGCCTGGAGGCACCGTAGCGGGAGTGCGGATACGCAGTATTTT. This chain connects TRBV30 to TRBJ2-3, with 9 bases that match TRBD2. After removal of 3 bases from V and 6 bases from J, the junction contained 10 bases not matched to a gene. The CDR3 covers 15 residues. Germline assignment: CDR1 GTSNPN and CDR2 SVGIG (reference sequence).

The V and J genes are TRBV19 and TRBJ1-5; no definite D call. Deletions cut 7 bases from V and 6 bases from J, with 13 bases between. The CDR3 runs to 13 residues. Germline V lookup: CDR1 LNHDA, CDR2 SQIVND (reference sequence). The CDR3 loop reads CASMSGYGQPQHF. The CDR3 DNA sequence: TGTGCCAGTATGAGTGGGTATGGTCAGCCCCAGCATTTT.

The rearrangement joins TRBV13 to TRBJ2-3; TRBD2 is a possible D gene (6 bases). V lost 0 bases, J lost 1 base, and 8 bases lay in between. Looked up from germline, CDR1 is PRHDT and CDR2 is FYEKMQ (reference sequence). This CDR3 contains 15 residues. The CDR3 coding sequence is TGTGCCAGCAGCTTAGGCCCGGGGGGCACAGATACGCAGTATTTT. Its translation: CASSLGPGGTDTQYF.

The rearrangement uses TRBV6-1 and TRBJ1-5; 8 bases align to TRBD1. The CDR3 is 19 residues long. Germline loops: CDR1 MNHNS, CDR2 SASEGT. With 1 base clipped from V and 0 bases from J, the junction kept 11 bases outside the gene matches. DNA of the CDR3: TGTGCCAGCAGTGAAGTCGGACAGGGCCGCTTTTTTAGCAATCAGCCCCAGCATTTT. Translation gives CASSEVGQGRFFSNQPQHF.

This clone was observed a handful of times. V usage is TRBV2 and J usage is TRBJ1-2; 9 positions match TRBD1. Germline CDR1 and CDR2: SNHLY and FYNNEI. The length of the CDR3 is 13 residues. Germline trimming cut 7 bases from V and 8 bases from J; bases unmatched to any gene: 8. The CDR3 loop reads CASNLQGATGYTF. CDR3 bases: TGTGCCAGCAATCTACAGGGGGCGACAGGCTACACCTTC. Complete variable domain (other parts from reference TRBV2 and TRBJ1-2): EPEVTQTPSHQVTQMGQEVILRCVPISNHLYFYWYRQILGQKVEFLVSFYNNEISEKSEIFDDQFSVERPDGSNFTLKIRSTKLEDSAMYFCASNLQGATGYTFGSGTRLTVV.

The CDR3 region is CASSSMGVGNQPQHF. DNA for the CDR3: TGTGCCAGCAGTTCAATGGGGGTGGGCAATCAGCCCCAGCATTTT. The chain links TRBV2 to TRBJ1-5, with D perhaps TRBD1 (5 bases). Trimming took 5 bases from V and 2 from J, leaving 13 bases between them. The CDR3 totals 15 residues. Germline V gene lookup returns CDR1 SNHLY and CDR2 FYNNEI.

The rearrangement uses TRBV29-1 and TRBJ1-5, with TRBD1 as a possible D gene (5 bases). Per germline, CDR1 SQVTM and CDR2 ANQGSEA. V shed 4 bases and J shed 2 bases, with 9 bases lying between them. CDR3 size: 13 residues. CDR3 residues: CSVAGNGNQPQHF. The CDR3 region has the DNA TGCAGCGTTGCAGGGAATGGCAATCAGCCCCAGCATTTT.